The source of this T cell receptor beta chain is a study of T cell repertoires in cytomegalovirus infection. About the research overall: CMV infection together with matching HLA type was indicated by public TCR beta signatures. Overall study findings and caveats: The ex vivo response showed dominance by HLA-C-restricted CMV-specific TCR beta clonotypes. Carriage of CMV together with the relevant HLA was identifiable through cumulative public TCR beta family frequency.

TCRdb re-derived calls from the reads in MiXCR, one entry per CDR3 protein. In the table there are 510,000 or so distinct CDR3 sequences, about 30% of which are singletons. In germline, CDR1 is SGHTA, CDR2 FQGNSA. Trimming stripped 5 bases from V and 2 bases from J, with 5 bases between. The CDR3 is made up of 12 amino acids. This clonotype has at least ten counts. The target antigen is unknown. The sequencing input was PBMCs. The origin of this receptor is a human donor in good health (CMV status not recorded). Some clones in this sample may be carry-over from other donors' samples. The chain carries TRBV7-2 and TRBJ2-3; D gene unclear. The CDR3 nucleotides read TGTGCCAGCAGCGCGAACACAGATACGCAGTATTTT. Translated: CASSANTDTQYF. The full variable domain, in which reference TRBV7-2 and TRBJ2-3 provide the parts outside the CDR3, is GAGVSQSPSNKVTEKGKDVELRCDPISGHTALYWYRQSLGQGLEFLIYFQGNSAPDKSGLPSDRFSAERTGGSVSTLTIQRTQQEDSAVYLCASSANTDTQYFGPGTRLTVL.